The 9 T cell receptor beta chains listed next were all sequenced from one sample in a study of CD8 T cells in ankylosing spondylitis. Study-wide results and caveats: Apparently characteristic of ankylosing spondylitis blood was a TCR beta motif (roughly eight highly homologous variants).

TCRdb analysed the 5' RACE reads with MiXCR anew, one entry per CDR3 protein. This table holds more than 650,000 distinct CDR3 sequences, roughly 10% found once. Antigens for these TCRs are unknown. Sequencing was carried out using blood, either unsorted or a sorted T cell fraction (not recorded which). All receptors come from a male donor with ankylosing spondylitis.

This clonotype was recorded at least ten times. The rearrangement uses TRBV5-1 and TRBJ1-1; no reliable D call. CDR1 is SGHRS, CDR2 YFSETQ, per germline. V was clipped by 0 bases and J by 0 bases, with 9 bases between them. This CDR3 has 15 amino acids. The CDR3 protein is CASSLALHMNTEAFF. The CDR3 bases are TGCGCCAGCAGCTTGGCCCTTCATATGAACACTGAAGCTTTCTTT.

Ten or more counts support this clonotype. The CDR3 loop is CSADRRRDYGYTF. As DNA, the CDR3 is TGCAGTGCGGACCGGAGGCGAGACTATGGCTACACCTTC. The gene calls are TRBV20-1 and TRBJ1-2; D gene unclear. Trimming shortened V by 6 bases and J by 3 bases, and 14 bases separated the two germline ends. The V gene's germline CDR1 is DFQATT and CDR2 SNEGSKA (reference sequence). The CDR3 is 13 residues long.

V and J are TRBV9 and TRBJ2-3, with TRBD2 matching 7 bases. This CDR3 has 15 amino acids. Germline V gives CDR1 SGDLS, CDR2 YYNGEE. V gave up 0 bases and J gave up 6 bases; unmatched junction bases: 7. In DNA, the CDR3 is TGTGCCAGCAGCGTAGCTTTGCGGGGGTCCGATACGCAGTATTTT. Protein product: CASSVALRGSDTQYF.

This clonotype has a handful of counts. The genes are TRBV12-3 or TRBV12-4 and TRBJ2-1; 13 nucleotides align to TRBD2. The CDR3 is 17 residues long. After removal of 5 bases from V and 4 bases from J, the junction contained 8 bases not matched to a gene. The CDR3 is CASSHGLAGESYNEQFF. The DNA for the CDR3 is TGTGCCAGCAGTCACGGACTAGCGGGAGAGTCTTACAATGAGCAGTTCTTC.

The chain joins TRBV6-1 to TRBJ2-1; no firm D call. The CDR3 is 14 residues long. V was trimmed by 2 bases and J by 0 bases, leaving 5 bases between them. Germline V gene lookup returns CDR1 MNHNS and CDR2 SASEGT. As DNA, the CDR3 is TGTGCCAGCAGTGAAAGATACTCCTACAATGAGCAGTTCTTC. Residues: CASSERYSYNEQFF.

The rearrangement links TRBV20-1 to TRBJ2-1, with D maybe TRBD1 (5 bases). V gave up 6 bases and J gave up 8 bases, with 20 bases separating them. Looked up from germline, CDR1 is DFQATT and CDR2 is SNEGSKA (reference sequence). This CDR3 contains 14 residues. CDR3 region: CSAGAVVGTDEQFF. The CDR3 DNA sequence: TGCAGTGCAGGGGCTGTCGTAGGCACGGATGAGCAGTTCTTC.

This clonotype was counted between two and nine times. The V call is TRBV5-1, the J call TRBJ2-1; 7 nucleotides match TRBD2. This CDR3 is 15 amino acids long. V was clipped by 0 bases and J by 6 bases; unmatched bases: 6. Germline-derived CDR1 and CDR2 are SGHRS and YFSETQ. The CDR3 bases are TGCGCCAGCAGCTTGGTGGCTAGCGGTTTCAATGAGCAGTTCTTC. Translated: CASSLVASGFNEQFF.

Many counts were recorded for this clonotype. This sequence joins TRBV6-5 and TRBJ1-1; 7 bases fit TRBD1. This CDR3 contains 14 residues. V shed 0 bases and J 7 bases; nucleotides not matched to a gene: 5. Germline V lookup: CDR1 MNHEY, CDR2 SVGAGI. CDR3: CASSYSRWDSEAFF. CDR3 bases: TGTGCCAGCAGTTACTCGAGGTGGGACAGTGAAGCTTTCTTT.

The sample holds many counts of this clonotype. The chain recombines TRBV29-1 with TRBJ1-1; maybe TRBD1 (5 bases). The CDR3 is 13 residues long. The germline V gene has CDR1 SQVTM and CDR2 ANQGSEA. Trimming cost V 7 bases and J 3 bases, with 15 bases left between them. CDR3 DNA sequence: TGCAGCGGCGACCAGGGTCGGGACACTGAAGCTTTCTTT. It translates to CSGDQGRDTEAFF.